This TCR beta chain was captured in a study of neurological immune-mediated disorders. TCRdb used MiXCR to reprocess the 5' RACE reads, holding one entry per CDR3 protein. The sample shows tens of thousands of distinct CDR3 sequences, under 6.5% of them seen only once. This CDR3 region has 14 residues. The ends were cut back, 5 bases at V and 7 bases at J, with 17 bases in the middle. Germline CDR1 SSHAT, CDR2 FNYEAQ (reference sequence). This clonotype was observed many times. This receptor was obtained from a woman in her 40s in good health. The source material was CD4+ T cells from blood. This chain uses TRBV7-7 with TRBJ2-5, with D possibly matching TRBD1 (7 bases). The CDR3: CASSLDRVEGTQYF. Here the CDR3 DNA reads TGTGCCAGCAGCCTCGACAGGGTGGAGGGGACCCAGTACTTC.